Listed below are T cell receptor beta chains from one sample, sequenced in a study of response to subunit inactivated influenza vaccine. TCRdb called the RT-PCR reads again in MiXCR, with one record for every CDR3 protein. The sample has 550,000 to 650,000 distinct CDR3 sequences; over 9.5% are singletons. Sequencing was performed on PBMCs from blood, taken on the day of vaccination. Receptors originate from a man aged 45-60 years who received an inactivated influenza vaccine. Both conserved end residues are part of each CDR3. The order of the fields is J gene, V gene, D gene, clone size, CDR3 protein, CDR3 DNA. A D gene is named only where the DNA matches it firmly. A row's size may be missing; if present it is once, few, many or a size class.

>TRBJ2-7|TRBV5-5|NA|NA
CASTHPGRAVQEQYF
TGTGCCAGCACCCACCCGGGCAGGGCAGTTCAGGAGCAGTACTTC
>TRBJ2-7|TRBV7-6|NA|few
CASSLGGLGPYEQYF
TGTGCCAGCAGCTTAGGGGGACTGGGACCGTACGAGCAGTACTTC
>TRBJ2-5|TRBV11-2|NA|NA
CASSGRGTQYF
TGTGCCAGCAGCGGGCGGGGGACCCAGTACTTC
>TRBJ2-1|TRBV4-3|TRBD1|few
CASSRQGAGSEQFF
TGCGCCAGCAGCAGGCAGGGGGCAGGGAGTGAGCAGTTCTTC
>TRBJ2-1|TRBV7-2|NA|NA
CASSPSPFSYNEQFF
TGTGCCAGCAGTCCAAGCCCCTTCTCCTACAATGAGCAGTTCTTC
>TRBJ2-2|TRBV29-1|TRBD1|NA
CSVEDDRENTGELFF
TGCAGCGTTGAAGACGACAGGGAGAACACCGGGGAGCTGTTTTTT
>TRBJ2-7|TRBV14|TRBD1|NA
CASSVGQGTGDEQYF
TGTGCCAGCAGCGTGGGACAGGGAACCGGGGACGAGCAGTACTTC
>TRBJ2-1|TRBV6-2/TRBV6-3|TRBD1|few
CASRRQGESYNEQFF
TGTGCCAGCAGACGACAGGGGGAGTCCTACAATGAGCAGTTCTTC
>TRBJ2-5|TRBV20-1|NA|NA
CSARNPTAGLQETQYF
TGCAGTGCTAGAAACCCCACAGCCGGACTTCAAGAGACCCAGTACTTC
>TRBJ2-3|TRBV28|NA|many
CASSPGTGDTQYF
TGTGCCAGCAGTCCAGGGACTGGGGATACGCAGTATTTT
>TRBJ2-3|TRBV20-1|TRBD2|NA
CSAINYRTSSDTQYF
TGCAGTGCTATAAACTACCGGACTAGCTCCGATACGCAGTATTTT
>TRBJ2-3|TRBV20-1|NA|NA
CSARGRARGTDTQYF
TGCAGTGCTAGAGGCAGGGCGAGAGGGACAGATACGCAGTATTTT
>TRBJ2-1|TRBV12-3/TRBV12-4|NA|many
CASRSGGGYEQFF
TGTGCCAGCAGGTCCGGGGGAGGATATGAGCAGTTCTTC
>TRBJ2-7|TRBV20-1|NA|once
CSAGTACEQYF
TGCAGTGCCGGGACGGCCTGCGAGCAGTACTTC
>TRBJ2-5|TRBV5-1|TRBD1|NA
CASSLLGGQGDLKTQYF
TGCGCCAGCAGCTTGCTAGGGGGACAGGGTGATTTGAAGACCCAGTACTTC
>TRBJ2-1|TRBV20-1|NA|NA
CSASLASGIYNEQFF
TGCAGTGCTAGCCTGGCGTCGGGAATCTACAATGAGCAGTTCTTC
>TRBJ2-7|TRBV25-1|TRBD1|few
CASSLQGAQNEQYF
TGTGCCAGCAGTCTACAGGGGGCGCAAAACGAGCAGTACTTC
>TRBJ2-1|TRBV5-5|TRBD2|few
CASSLLAGGNEQFF
TGTGCCAGCAGCTTACTAGCGGGGGGCAATGAGCAGTTCTTC
>TRBJ2-3|TRBV13|TRBD2|many
CASSSLAGHDTQYF
TGTGCCAGCAGCTCCCTAGCGGGACATGATACGCAGTATTTT
>TRBJ2-1|TRBV20-1|TRBD2|few
CSATFGGRGNEQFF
TGCAGTGCTACCTTTGGGGGGAGGGGCAATGAGCAGTTCTTC
>TRBJ1-2|TRBV7-8|TRBD1|few
CASSLEGTGGFYGYTF
TGTGCCAGCAGCTTAGAAGGGACAGGGGGTTTCTATGGCTACACCTTC
>TRBJ2-1|TRBV6-1|TRBD1|many
CASSGRGRGYNEQFF
TGTGCCAGCAGTGGAAGGGGGCGCGGTTACAATGAGCAGTTCTTC
>TRBJ2-7|TRBV18|TRBD1|NA
CASSPRQGAREQYF
TGTGCCAGCTCACCGCGGCAGGGGGCGCGTGAGCAGTACTTC
>TRBJ2-7|TRBV19|NA|NA
CASSIGKPYEQYF
TGTGCCAGTAGTATTGGCAAGCCCTACGAGCAGTACTTC
>TRBJ2-5|TRBV28|NA|few
CASSLRGSRKETQYF
TGTGCCAGCAGTTTACGCGGGTCGCGGAAAGAGACCCAGTACTTC
>TRBJ1-2|TRBV9|NA|few
CASSHWQGYGYTF
TGTGCCAGCAGCCACTGGCAGGGGTATGGCTACACCTTC
>TRBJ2-2|TRBV27|TRBD2|few
CASHPGLAGYLANTGELFF
TGTGCCAGCCATCCTGGACTAGCGGGGTACCTAGCGAACACCGGGGAGCTGTTTTTT
>TRBJ2-1|TRBV11-1|NA|NA
CASSLVPPGLPSSYNEQFF
TGTGCCAGCAGCTTAGTCCCGCCGGGACTCCCGAGCTCCTACAATGAGCAGTTCTTC
>TRBJ2-7|TRBV29-1|NA|few
CSVSTENSYEQYF
TGCAGCGTTTCCACGGAGAATAGCTACGAGCAGTACTTC
>TRBJ2-3|TRBV10-3|TRBD2|NA
CAISGGTSGGTDTQYF
TGTGCCATCAGTGGGGGGACTAGCGGGGGCACAGATACGCAGTATTTT
>TRBJ1-6|TRBV20-1|NA|NA
CSARDTRVGNSPLHF
TGCAGTGCTAGAGATACCAGGGTCGGTAATTCACCCCTCCACTTT
>TRBJ2-4|TRBV11-2|NA|many
CASSLGSGRENIQYF
TGTGCCAGCAGCTTAGGATCTGGCAGGGAAAACATTCAGTACTTC
>TRBJ1-1|TRBV4-1|NA|NA
CASRQDNRPYEAFF
TGCGCCAGCAGACAAGACAACAGGCCTTATGAAGCTTTCTTT
>TRBJ2-5|TRBV7-9|NA|few
CASSKETQYF
TGTGCCAGCAGTAAAGAGACCCAGTACTTC
>TRBJ2-1|TRBV20-1|TRBD2|few
CSAPSGGHSYNEQFF
TGCAGTGCTCCTAGCGGGGGGCACTCCTACAATGAGCAGTTCTTC